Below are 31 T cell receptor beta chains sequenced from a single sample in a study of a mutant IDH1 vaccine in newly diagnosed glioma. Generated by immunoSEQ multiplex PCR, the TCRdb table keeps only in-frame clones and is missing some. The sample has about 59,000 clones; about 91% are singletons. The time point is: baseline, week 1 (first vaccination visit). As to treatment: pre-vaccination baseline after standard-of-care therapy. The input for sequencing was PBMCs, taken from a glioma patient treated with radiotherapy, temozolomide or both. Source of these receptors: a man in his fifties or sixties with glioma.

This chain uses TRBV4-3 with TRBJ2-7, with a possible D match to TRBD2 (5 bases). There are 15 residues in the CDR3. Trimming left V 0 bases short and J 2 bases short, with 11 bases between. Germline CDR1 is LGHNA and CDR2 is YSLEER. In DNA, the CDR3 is TGCGCCAGCAGCCAAGACAGCCTAGCCCCCTACGAGCAGTACTTC. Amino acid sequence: CASSQDSLAPYEQYF.

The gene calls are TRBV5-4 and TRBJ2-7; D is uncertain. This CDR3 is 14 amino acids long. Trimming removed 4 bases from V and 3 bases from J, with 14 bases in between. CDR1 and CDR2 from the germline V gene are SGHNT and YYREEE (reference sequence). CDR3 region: CASSRADGGYEQYF. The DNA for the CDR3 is TGTGCCAGCAGCCGGGCCGACGGTGGCTACGAGCAGTACTTC.

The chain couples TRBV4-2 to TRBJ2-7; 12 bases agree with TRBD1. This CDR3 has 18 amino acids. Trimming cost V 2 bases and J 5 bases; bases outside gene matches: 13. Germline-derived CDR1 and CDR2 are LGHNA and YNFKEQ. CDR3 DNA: TGTGCCAGCAGCCAATCCTCCGGGACAGGGGGCAGGTTGAACGAGCAGTACTTC. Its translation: CASSQSSGTGGRLNEQYF.

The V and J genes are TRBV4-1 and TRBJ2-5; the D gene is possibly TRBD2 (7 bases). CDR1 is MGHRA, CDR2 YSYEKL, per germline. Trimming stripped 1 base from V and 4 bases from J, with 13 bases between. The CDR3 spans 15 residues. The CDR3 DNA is TGCGCCAGCAGCCAAGTCGGGGGGCGAGGAGAGACCCAGTACTTC. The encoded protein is CASSQVGGRGETQYF.

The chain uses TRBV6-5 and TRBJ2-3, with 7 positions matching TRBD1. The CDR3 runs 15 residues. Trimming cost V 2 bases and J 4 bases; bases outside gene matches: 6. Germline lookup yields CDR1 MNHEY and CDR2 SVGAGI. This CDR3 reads CASSYRGRYADTQYF. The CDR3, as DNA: TGTGCCAGCAGTTACAGGGGGCGCTACGCAGATACGCAGTATTTT.

The CDR3 reads CASRGRGIGEETQYF. Here the CDR3 DNA reads TGTGCCAGCAGAGGTAGAGGGATCGGTGAGGAGACCCAGTACTTC. The rearrangement uses TRBV2 and TRBJ2-5, with D possibly matching TRBD2 (5 bases). This CDR3 has 15 residues. V was pared by 6 bases and J by 5 bases, with 19 bases between. Germline V CDR1 and CDR2: SNHLY, FYNNEI.

CDR3: CASSPPTSIDEQFF. As DNA, the CDR3 is TGTGCCAGCAGCCCGCCGACTAGCATCGATGAGCAGTTCTTC. This chain uses TRBV7-9 with TRBJ2-1; TRBD2 agrees at 7 bases. V was clipped by 5 bases and J by 8 bases; unmatched bases: 9. Germline-derived CDR1 and CDR2 are SEHNR and FQNEAQ (reference sequence). The CDR3 length is 14 residues.

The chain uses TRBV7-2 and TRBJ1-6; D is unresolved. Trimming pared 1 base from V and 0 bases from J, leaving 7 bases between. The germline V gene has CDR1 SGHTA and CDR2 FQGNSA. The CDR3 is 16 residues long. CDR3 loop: CASSLDWRSYNSPLHF. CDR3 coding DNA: TGTGCCAGCAGCTTAGACTGGCGCTCCTATAATTCACCCCTCCACTTT.

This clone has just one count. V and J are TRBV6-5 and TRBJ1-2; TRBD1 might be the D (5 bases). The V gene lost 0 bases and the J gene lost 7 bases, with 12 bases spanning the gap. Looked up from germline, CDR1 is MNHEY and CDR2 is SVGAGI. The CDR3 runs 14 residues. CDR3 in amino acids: CASSYSGREGGYTF. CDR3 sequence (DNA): TGTGCCAGCAGTTACTCCGGCAGGGAAGGTGGCTACACCTTC.

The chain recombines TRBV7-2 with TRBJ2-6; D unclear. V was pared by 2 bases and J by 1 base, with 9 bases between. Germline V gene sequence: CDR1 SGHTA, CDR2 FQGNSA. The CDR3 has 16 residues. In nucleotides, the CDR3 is TGTGCCAGCAGCTTACCCGGGCGGTCTGGGGCCAACGTCCTGACTTTC. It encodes CASSLPGRSGANVLTF. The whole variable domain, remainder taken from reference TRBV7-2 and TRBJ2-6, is GAGVSQSPSNKVTEKGKDVELRCDPISGHTALYWYRQSLGQGLEFLIYFQGNSAPDKSGLPSDRFSAERTGGSVSTLTIQRTQQEDSAVYLCASSLPGRSGANVLTFGAGSRLTVL.

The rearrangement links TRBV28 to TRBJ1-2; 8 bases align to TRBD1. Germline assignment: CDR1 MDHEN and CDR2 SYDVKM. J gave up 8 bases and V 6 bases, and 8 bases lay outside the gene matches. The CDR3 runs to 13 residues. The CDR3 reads CASSRQGSRGYTF. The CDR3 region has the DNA TGTGCCAGCAGCAGACAGGGGAGCCGGGGCTACACCTTC.

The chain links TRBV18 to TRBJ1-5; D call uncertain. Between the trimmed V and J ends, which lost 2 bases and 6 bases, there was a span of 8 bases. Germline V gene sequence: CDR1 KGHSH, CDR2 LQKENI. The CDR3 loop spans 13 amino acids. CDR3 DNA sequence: TGTGCCAGCTCACCATCGGGTGGTCAGCCCCAGCATTTT. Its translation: CASSPSGGQPQHF. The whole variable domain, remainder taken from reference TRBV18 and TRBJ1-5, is NAGVMQNPRHLVRRRGQEARLRCSPMKGHSHVYWYRQLPEEGLKFMVYLQKENIIDESGMPKERFSAEFPKEGPSILRIQQVVRGDSAAYFCASSPSGGQPQHFGDGTRLSIL.

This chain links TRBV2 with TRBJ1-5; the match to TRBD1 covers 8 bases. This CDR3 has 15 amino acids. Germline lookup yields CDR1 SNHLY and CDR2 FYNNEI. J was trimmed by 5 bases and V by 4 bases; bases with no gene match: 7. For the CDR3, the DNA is TGTGCCAGCAGTGCAGGGACAGGACAGTATCAGCCCCAGCATTTT. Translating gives CASSAGTGQYQPQHF. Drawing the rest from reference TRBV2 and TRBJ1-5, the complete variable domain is EPEVTQTPSHQVTQMGQEVILRCVPISNHLYFYWYRQILGQKVEFLVSFYNNEISEKSEIFDDQFSVERPDGSNFTLKIRSTKLEDSAMYFCASSAGTGQYQPQHFGDGTRLSIL.

The CDR3 sequence: CATSRETGTAPYEQYF. DNA for the CDR3: TGTGCCACCAGCAGGGAAACCGGGACGGCCCCCTACGAGCAGTACTTC. The chain carries TRBV15 and TRBJ2-7; D possibly matches TRBD1 or TRBD2 (5 bases each). Between the trimmed V and J ends, which lost 3 bases and 2 bases, there was a span of 17 bases. Germline CDR1 is LNHNV and CDR2 is YYDKDF (reference sequence). CDR3 length equals 16 residues.

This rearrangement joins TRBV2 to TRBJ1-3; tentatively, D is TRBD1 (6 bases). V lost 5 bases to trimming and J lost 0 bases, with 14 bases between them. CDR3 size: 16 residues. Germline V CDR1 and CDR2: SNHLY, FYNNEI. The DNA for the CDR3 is TGTGCCAGCAGTTACACAGGGACGAGCTCTGGAAACACCATATATTTT. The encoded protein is CASSYTGTSSGNTIYF.

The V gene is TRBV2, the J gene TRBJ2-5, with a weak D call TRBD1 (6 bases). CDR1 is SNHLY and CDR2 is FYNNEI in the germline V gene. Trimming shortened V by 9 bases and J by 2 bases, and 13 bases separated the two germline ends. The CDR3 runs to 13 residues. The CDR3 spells CARAGTSQETQYF. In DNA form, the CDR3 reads TGTGCCAGGGCCGGGACATCACAAGAGACCCAGTACTTC.

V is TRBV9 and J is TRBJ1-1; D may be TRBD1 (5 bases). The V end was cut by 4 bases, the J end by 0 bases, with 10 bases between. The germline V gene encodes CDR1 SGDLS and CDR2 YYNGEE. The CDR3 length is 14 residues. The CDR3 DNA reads TGTGCCAGCAGCATGGACATGTTGAACACTGAAGCTTTCTTT. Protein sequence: CASSMDMLNTEAFF.

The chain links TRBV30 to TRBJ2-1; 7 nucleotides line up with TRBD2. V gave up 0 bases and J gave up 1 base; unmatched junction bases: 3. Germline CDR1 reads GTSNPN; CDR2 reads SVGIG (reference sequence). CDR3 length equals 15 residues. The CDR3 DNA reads TGTGCCTGGAGTGTAAACGGGGGGTCCTACAATGAGCAGTTCTTC. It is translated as CAWSVNGGSYNEQFF.

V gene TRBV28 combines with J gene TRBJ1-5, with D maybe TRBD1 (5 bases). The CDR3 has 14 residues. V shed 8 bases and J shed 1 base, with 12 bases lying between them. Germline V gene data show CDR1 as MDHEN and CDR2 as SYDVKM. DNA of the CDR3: TGTGCCAGCTCTGGGGCCGCAAGCAATCAGCCCCAGCATTTT. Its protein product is CASSGAASNQPQHF.

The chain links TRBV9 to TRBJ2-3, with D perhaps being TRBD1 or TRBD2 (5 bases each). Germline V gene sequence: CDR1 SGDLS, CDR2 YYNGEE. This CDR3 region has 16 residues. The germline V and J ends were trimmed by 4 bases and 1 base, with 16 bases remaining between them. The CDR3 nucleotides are TGTGCCAGCAGCACCCCCCGAGGGGCGGGCACAGATACGCAGTATTTT. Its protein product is CASSTPRGAGTDTQYF.

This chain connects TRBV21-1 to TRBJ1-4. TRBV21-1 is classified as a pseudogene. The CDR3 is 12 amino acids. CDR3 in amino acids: CATPVHNEKLFF. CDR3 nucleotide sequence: TGTGCCACCCCGGTGCATAATGAAAAACTGTTTTTT.

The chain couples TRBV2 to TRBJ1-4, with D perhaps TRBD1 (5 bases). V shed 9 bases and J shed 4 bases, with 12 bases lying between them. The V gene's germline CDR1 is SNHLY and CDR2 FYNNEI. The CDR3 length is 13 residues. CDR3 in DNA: TGTGCCAGTGGGGGACGGGGTAATGAAAAACTGTTTTTT. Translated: CASGGRGNEKLFF.

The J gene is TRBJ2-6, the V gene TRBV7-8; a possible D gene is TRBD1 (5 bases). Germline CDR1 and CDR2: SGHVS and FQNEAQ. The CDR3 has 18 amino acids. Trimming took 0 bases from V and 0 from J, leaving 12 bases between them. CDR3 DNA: TGTGCCAGCAGCTTAGCAGGGGCTGTTAGCTCTGGGGCCAACGTCCTGACTTTC. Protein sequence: CASSLAGAVSSGANVLTF.

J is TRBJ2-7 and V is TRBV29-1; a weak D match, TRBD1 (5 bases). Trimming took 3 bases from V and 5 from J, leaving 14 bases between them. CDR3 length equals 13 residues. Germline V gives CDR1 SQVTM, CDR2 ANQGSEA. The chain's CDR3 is CSVDERPRDEQYF. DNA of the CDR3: TGCAGCGTTGACGAGAGACCCAGGGACGAGCAGTACTTC.

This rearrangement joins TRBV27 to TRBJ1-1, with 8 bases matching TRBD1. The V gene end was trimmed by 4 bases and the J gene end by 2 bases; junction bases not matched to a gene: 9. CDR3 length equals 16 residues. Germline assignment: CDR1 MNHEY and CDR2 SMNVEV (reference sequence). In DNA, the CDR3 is TGTGCCAGCAGTTCATTCGGTGGACAGGGAAACACTGAAGCTTTCTTT. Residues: CASSSFGGQGNTEAFF.

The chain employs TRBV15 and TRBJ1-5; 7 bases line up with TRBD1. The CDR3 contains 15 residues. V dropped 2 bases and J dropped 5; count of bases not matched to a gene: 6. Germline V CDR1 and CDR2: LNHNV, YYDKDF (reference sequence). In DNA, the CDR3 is TGTGCCACCAGCAGAAGACAGGGAAACCATCAGCCCCAGCATTTT. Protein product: CATSRRQGNHQPQHF.

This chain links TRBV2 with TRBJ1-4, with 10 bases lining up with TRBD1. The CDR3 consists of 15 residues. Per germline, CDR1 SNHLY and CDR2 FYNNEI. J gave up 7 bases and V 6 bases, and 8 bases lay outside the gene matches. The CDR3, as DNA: TGTGCCAGCAGCCATCCCGGGACAGGGGCTGAAAAACTGTTTTTT. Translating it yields CASSHPGTGAEKLFF.

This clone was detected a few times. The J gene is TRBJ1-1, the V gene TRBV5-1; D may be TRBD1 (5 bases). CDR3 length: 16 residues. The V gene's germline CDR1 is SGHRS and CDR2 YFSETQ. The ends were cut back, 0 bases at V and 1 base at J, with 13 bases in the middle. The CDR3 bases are TGCGCCAGCAGCTTGGGACCCATGGGGGGGAACACTGAAGCTTTCTTT. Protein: CASSLGPMGGNTEAFF.

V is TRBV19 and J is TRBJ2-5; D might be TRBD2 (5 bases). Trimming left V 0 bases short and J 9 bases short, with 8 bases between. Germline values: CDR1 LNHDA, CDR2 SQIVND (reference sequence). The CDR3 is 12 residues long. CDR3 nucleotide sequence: TGTGCCAGTAGTATAGAGTCCGGGGCCCAGTACTTC. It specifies CASSIESGAQYF. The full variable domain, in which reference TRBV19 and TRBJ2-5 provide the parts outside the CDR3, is DGGITQSPKYLFRKEGQNVTLSCEQNLNHDAMYWYRQDPGQGLRLIYYSQIVNDFQKGDIAEGYSVSREKKESFPLTVTSAQKNPTAFYLCASSIESGAQYFGPGTRLLVL.

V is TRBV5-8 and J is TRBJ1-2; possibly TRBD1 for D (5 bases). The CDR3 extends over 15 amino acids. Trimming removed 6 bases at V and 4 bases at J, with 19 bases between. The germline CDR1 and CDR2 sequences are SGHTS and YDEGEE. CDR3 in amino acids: CASTLRGGMIYGYTF. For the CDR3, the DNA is TGTGCCAGCACCCTTAGGGGAGGGATGATCTATGGCTACACCTTC.

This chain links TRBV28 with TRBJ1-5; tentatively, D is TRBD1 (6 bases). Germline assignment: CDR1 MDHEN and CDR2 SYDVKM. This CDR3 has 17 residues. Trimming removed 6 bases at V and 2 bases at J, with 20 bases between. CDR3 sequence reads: CASRPGGWGAGNQPQHF. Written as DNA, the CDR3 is TGTGCCAGCAGACCGGGGGGATGGGGGGCGGGCAATCAGCCCCAGCATTTT.